This TCR beta chain was captured in a study of T cell responses to AZD1222 COVID-19 vaccine. Study-level findings and limits: White British donors predominated, females outnumbered males, and clonal diversity was possibly underestimated. Rises in breadth and depth of Spike-specific TCRs came after two AZD1222 doses.

Sequenced by immunoSEQ multiplex PCR; TCRdb stores in-frame clones only, minus some. The repertoire holds about 110,000 clones, with roughly nine tenths as singletons. CDR1 is MNHEY and CDR2 is SVGAGI in the germline V gene. Trimming pared 6 bases from V and 3 bases from J, leaving 15 bases between. The CDR3 is made up of 14 amino acids. As for this clone: Its cognate antigen is unknown.

The sequences come from peripheral blood, collected on day 0 of MenACWY control vaccination. The receptor was derived from an adult in good health. The chain employs TRBV6-5 and TRBJ2-7; D may match TRBD1 or TRBD2 (5 bases each). DNA of the CDR3: TGTGCCAGCAGGTACCGGGACGGTCTCTACGAGCAGTACTTC. Translation gives CASRYRDGLYEQYF.